The following is a T cell receptor beta chain sequence with its context. What it binds is not known. As originally analysed: Junction-only sequences without quality scores came from ImmunoSEQ, so filtering differed. Profiled with immunoSEQ multiplex PCR; TCRdb holds only in-frame clones, not every one. D and trimming come from the DNA, and the V and J calls and clone size come from that table. The sample records around 700,000 clones, 72% being singletons. The data originate from a study of shared clonotypes between healthy human individuals. Study details: The study enrolled a couple of women and three men aged 18 to 49. Study-level results: Represented genetic and exposure-history diversity was restricted by having few donors.

The receptor was derived from a woman in her 30s in good health. The sequencing sample was made of memory CD4+ T cells sorted from blood. The subset denotes: CD45RA-negative fraction.

This chain's CDR3 is CASSVGVGTSYNEQFF. As DNA, the CDR3 is TGCGCCAGCAGCGTCGGTGTCGGGACCTCCTACAATGAGCAGTTCTTC. The chain has TRBV5-1 and TRBJ2-1; D possibly matches TRBD1 or TRBD2 (5 bases each). This CDR3 spans 16 amino acids. The V and J ends lost 4 bases and 0 bases respectively, with 14 bases between them. The germline V gene encodes CDR1 SGHRS and CDR2 YFSETQ.